This T cell receptor (beta chain) was captured by sequencing in a study of blood T cell repertoires in COVID-19. Study-level information: Researchers got acute and convalescent COVID-19 samples from the United States, Italy and Spain. Sources were T cells, B-cell-depleted T cells, or PBMCs; the material itself was cDNA or gDNA.

Trimming cost V 6 bases and J 4 bases; bases outside gene matches: 4. The CDR3 covers 15 residues. The germline V gene encodes CDR1 SSHAT and CDR2 FNYEAQ (reference sequence). Per the authors' pipeline: It was from reference gene primer amplification that nucleated cell counts were estimated. Profiling relied on immunoSEQ multiplex PCR, and the TCRdb table lists in-frame clones only, not all of them. V, J and clone size are taken as reported in that table, and D and trimming were inferred from the DNA itself. In the table there are about 270,000 clones, around nine tenths of which are singletons. The sequenced sample was peripheral blood. The rearrangement joins TRBV7-7 to TRBJ1-6, with TRBD1 identical over 9 bases. The receptor was isolated from a man aged 35 to 55 with active or convalescent COVID-19. The CDR3 region has the DNA TGTGCCAGCAGAGCGACAGGGGGGTATAATTCACCCCTCCACTTT. This gives the protein CASRATGGYNSPLHF.